A single sample gave rise to the 17 T cell receptor beta chains below, sequenced in a study of CD8 T cells in ankylosing spondylitis. TCRdb independently ran MiXCR on the 5' RACE reads; one entry per CDR3 protein. The data contain about 33,000 distinct CDR3 sequences, around an eighth of them singletons. Sample: synovial fluid, either unsorted or a sorted T cell fraction (not recorded which). The receptors shown here come from a male donor with ankylosing spondylitis.

This clonotype was seen a few times. The chain uses TRBV5-6 and TRBJ2-1, with a possible D match to TRBD2 (5 bases). V lost 4 bases to trimming and J lost 1 base, with 12 bases between them. The germline gives CDR1 SGHDT, CDR2 YYEEEE. The CDR3 covers 15 residues. The CDR3 is CASSLEDLSYNEQFF. CDR3 in DNA: TGTGCCAGCAGCCTGGAGGACCTTTCCTACAATGAGCAGTTCTTC.

In its sample, this clonotype was seen many times. This chain connects TRBV7-9 to TRBJ2-7; 7 bases line up with TRBD1. The length of the CDR3 is 13 residues. Per the germline V gene, CDR1 is SEHNR and CDR2 is FQNEAQ (reference sequence). V lost 5 bases and J lost 0; bases outside the gene matches: 1. The CDR3 DNA reads as TGTGCCAGCAGCCGGGACAGCTCCTACGAGCAGTACTTC. Its translation: CASSRDSSYEQYF.

This clonotype came up a few times. The chain's CDR3 is CASRLTGVYEQYF. The DNA for the CDR3 is TGTGCCAGCAGACTCACAGGGGTCTACGAGCAGTACTTC. This chain links TRBV28 with TRBJ2-7; 7 nucleotides line up with TRBD1. CDR1 and CDR2 (germline): MDHEN, SYDVKM. Trimming removed 6 bases from V and 3 bases from J; junction bases left unmatched: 5. The CDR3 is made up of 13 amino acids.

As concerns this clonotype: A much larger clone sits a single nucleotide away, making a read error possible. The rearrangement joins TRBV20-1 to TRBJ2-1; TRBD2 matches 7 bases. Germline V gene data show CDR1 as DFQATT and CDR2 as SNEGSKA (reference sequence). The CDR3 has 16 residues. The CDR3 DNA follows: TGCAGTGCTAGAGGTCTAGCGGCAGGAGATTGGAATGAGCAGATCTTC. It specifies CSARGLAAGDWNEQIF.

This clonotype was seen at least ten times. V is TRBV5-4 and J is TRBJ2-7; no firm D call. Between the trimmed V and J ends, which lost 4 bases and 2 bases, there was a span of 19 bases. This CDR3 is 16 amino acids long. Germline V gives CDR1 SGHNT, CDR2 YYREEE (reference sequence). CDR3 DNA: TGTGCCAGCAGCCATACCGCCGAAGGGATCACCTACGAGCAGTACTTC. This encodes CASSHTAEGITYEQYF.

The chain combines TRBV11-1 with TRBJ1-1; D gene uncertain. The CDR3 spans 18 residues. CDR1 is SGHAT and CDR2 is FQDESV in the germline V gene (reference sequence). V shed 1 base and J shed 1 base, with 19 bases lying between them. The CDR3 nucleotides are TGTGCCAGCAGCTTAGTTATAGGCACCCAAGCGGCGAACACTGAAGCTTTCTTT. Translation: CASSLVIGTQAANTEAFF. Full variable domain (missing parts from reference TRBV11-1 and TRBJ1-1): EAEVAQSPRYKITEKSQAVAFWCDPISGHATLYWYRQILGQGPELLVQFQDESVVDDSQLPKDRFSAERLKGVDSTLKIQPAELGDSAMYLCASSLVIGTQAANTEAFFGQGTRLTVV.

This clonotype was observed a handful of times. V usage is TRBV28 and J usage is TRBJ2-1, with D unclear. Per germline, CDR1 MDHEN and CDR2 SYDVKM. The CDR3 length is 12 residues. The V end lost 5 bases, the J end lost 12 bases, and 14 bases lay between the germline ends. For the CDR3, the DNA is TGTGCCAGCAGTGCCAACGTCTTGGTGCAGTTCTTC. Amino acid sequence: CASSANVLVQFF.

This clonotype was counted between two and nine times. The chain links TRBV18 to TRBJ2-3; D gene uncertain. This CDR3 is 17 amino acids long. CDR1 and CDR2 from the germline V gene are KGHSH and LQKENI. Trimming pared 2 bases from V and 2 bases from J, leaving 17 bases between. CDR3 DNA sequence: TGTGCCAGCTCACCATCCTGGGCACGATCCACCACAGATACGCAGTATTTT. Translated, it gives CASSPSWARSTTDTQYF.

This clonotype was counted only a few times. V gene TRBV18 combines with J gene TRBJ2-7; 11 nucleotides align to TRBD1. This CDR3 contains 15 residues. Per germline, CDR1 KGHSH and CDR2 LQKENI. V lost 3 bases to trimming and J lost 7 bases; unmatched junction nucleotides: 8. In nucleotides, the CDR3 is TGTGCCAGCTCACCCCCGGACAGGGGGCAAGGAGAGCAGTACTTC. It codes for CASSPPDRGQGEQYF. The whole variable domain, remainder taken from reference TRBV18 and TRBJ2-7, is NAGVMQNPRHLVRRRGQEARLRCSPMKGHSHVYWYRQLPEEGLKFMVYLQKENIIDESGMPKERFSAEFPKEGPSILRIQQVVRGDSAAYFCASSPPDRGQGEQYFGPGTRLTVT.

This clonotype was observed a handful of times. The chain is built from TRBV10-3 and TRBJ2-7; D is ambiguous. CDR1 ENHRY and CDR2 SYGVKD come from the germline V gene. The CDR3 is made up of 13 amino acids. The germline V and J ends were trimmed by 5 bases and 5 bases, with 13 bases remaining between them. The CDR3 protein is CAISPNLVDEQYF. The CDR3 region has the DNA TGTGCCATCAGTCCTAATTTGGTCGACGAGCAGTACTTC.

The sample holds many counts of this clonotype. The V call is TRBV7-3, the J call TRBJ2-3; the match to TRBD2 covers 8 bases. The CDR3 is 16 residues long. Germline CDR1 reads SGHTA; CDR2 reads FQGTGA. Trimming at V came to 5 bases and at J to 3 bases, leaving 10 bases not matched to a gene. The CDR3 here is CASSPYGGGLTDTQYF. The DNA for the CDR3 is TGTGCCAGCAGCCCTTACGGGGGGGGCCTGACAGATACGCAGTATTTT.

The chain carries TRBV2 and TRBJ2-5; 8 nucleotides align to TRBD2. The V gene's germline CDR1 is SNHLY and CDR2 FYNNEI. The trim removed 6 bases at V and 2 bases at J, leaving 8 bases unmatched. The CDR3 runs to 15 residues. The CDR3 loop is CASRFLSGAQETQYF. The DNA for the CDR3 is TGTGCCAGCAGATTCCTTAGCGGGGCGCAAGAGACCCAGTACTTC.

The genes are TRBV24-1 and TRBJ2-1; the D gene is possibly TRBD2 (5 bases). The V gene lost 6 bases and the J gene lost 3 bases, with 11 bases spanning the gap. The V gene's germline CDR1 is KGHDR and CDR2 SFDVKD. The CDR3 loop spans 14 amino acids. CDR3 protein: CATSTGKIYNEQFF. The DNA of the CDR3 is TGTGCCACCAGTACCGGGAAAATCTACAATGAGCAGTTCTTC.

This rearrangement joins TRBV5-1 to TRBJ2-3, with D uncertain. Germline V lookup: CDR1 SGHRS, CDR2 YFSETQ. This CDR3 is built from 15 residues. V was pared by 4 bases and J by 2 bases, with 14 bases between. The CDR3 here is CASSQSRPTTDTQYF. CDR3 DNA: TGCGCCAGCAGCCAATCCCGGCCAACCACAGATACGCAGTATTTT.

This clonotype was seen many times. The chain combines TRBV5-1 with TRBJ1-1; a weak D match, TRBD1 (5 bases). Germline CDR1 reads SGHRS; CDR2 reads YFSETQ. The germline V and J ends were trimmed by 3 bases and 5 bases, with 14 bases remaining between them. This CDR3 region has 14 residues. CDR3 sequence (DNA): TGCGCCAGCAGCTCCTCCCAGGGTAGGACTGAAGCTTTCTTT. It codes for CASSSSQGRTEAFF. The full variable domain, its missing parts supplied by reference TRBV5-1 and TRBJ1-1, is KAGVTQTPRYLIKTRGQQVTLSCSPISGHRSVSWYQQTPGQGLQFLFEYFSETQRNKGNFPGRFSGRQFSNSRSEMNVSTLELGDSALYLCASSSSQGRTEAFFGQGTRLTVV.

The CDR3 nucleotides read TGTGCCAGCAGCACCGGGGTAGCGGGGGGCCAAGAGACCCAGTACTTC. This translates into CASSTGVAGGQETQYF. The chain combines TRBV27 with TRBJ2-5; 10 bases are a match to TRBD2. The trim removed 6 bases at V and 1 base at J, leaving 8 bases unmatched. The CDR3 sequence is 16 residues long. From germline, CDR1 is MNHEY and CDR2 SMNVEV (reference sequence).

In this sample, this clonotype turned up a few times. The chain carries TRBV20-1 and TRBJ2-1, with D uncertain. The germline gives CDR1 DFQATT, CDR2 SNEGSKA (reference sequence). This CDR3 region has 17 residues. V was trimmed by 0 bases and J by 0 bases, leaving 15 bases between them. The CDR3 loop reads CSARDPLDLNSYNEQFF. CDR3 nucleotide sequence: TGCAGTGCTAGAGATCCCCTCGACTTAAACTCCTACAATGAGCAGTTCTTC.